This T cell receptor (beta chain) was recovered during a study of cytomegalovirus exposure and HLA in healthy donors. This clone appeared once. Its antigen is not known. PCR primers comprised 60 Vbeta and 13 Jbeta primers. Measured with immunoSEQ multiplex PCR; TCRdb has only the in-frame clones, and not every one. The sample contains about 140,000 clones, more than 75% of which appear only once. Germline loops: CDR1 LNHDA, CDR2 SQIVND (reference sequence). The CDR3 sequence is 14 residues long. V was trimmed by 3 bases and J by 6 bases, leaving 12 bases between them. Study results and limitations: Associated with HLA alleles at 0.05 false discovery rate in a later analysis were around 15,000 TCR beta sequences.

The chain joins TRBV19 to TRBJ1-5; D possibly corresponds to TRBD1 (5 bases). This sequence was found in a man aged 18 to 30 in good health and CMV-seropositive. The sequenced sample was PBMCs. CDR3 region: CASSIRAPGQPQHF. CDR3 in DNA: TGTGCCAGTAGTATCAGGGCGCCTGGTCAGCCCCAGCATTTT.